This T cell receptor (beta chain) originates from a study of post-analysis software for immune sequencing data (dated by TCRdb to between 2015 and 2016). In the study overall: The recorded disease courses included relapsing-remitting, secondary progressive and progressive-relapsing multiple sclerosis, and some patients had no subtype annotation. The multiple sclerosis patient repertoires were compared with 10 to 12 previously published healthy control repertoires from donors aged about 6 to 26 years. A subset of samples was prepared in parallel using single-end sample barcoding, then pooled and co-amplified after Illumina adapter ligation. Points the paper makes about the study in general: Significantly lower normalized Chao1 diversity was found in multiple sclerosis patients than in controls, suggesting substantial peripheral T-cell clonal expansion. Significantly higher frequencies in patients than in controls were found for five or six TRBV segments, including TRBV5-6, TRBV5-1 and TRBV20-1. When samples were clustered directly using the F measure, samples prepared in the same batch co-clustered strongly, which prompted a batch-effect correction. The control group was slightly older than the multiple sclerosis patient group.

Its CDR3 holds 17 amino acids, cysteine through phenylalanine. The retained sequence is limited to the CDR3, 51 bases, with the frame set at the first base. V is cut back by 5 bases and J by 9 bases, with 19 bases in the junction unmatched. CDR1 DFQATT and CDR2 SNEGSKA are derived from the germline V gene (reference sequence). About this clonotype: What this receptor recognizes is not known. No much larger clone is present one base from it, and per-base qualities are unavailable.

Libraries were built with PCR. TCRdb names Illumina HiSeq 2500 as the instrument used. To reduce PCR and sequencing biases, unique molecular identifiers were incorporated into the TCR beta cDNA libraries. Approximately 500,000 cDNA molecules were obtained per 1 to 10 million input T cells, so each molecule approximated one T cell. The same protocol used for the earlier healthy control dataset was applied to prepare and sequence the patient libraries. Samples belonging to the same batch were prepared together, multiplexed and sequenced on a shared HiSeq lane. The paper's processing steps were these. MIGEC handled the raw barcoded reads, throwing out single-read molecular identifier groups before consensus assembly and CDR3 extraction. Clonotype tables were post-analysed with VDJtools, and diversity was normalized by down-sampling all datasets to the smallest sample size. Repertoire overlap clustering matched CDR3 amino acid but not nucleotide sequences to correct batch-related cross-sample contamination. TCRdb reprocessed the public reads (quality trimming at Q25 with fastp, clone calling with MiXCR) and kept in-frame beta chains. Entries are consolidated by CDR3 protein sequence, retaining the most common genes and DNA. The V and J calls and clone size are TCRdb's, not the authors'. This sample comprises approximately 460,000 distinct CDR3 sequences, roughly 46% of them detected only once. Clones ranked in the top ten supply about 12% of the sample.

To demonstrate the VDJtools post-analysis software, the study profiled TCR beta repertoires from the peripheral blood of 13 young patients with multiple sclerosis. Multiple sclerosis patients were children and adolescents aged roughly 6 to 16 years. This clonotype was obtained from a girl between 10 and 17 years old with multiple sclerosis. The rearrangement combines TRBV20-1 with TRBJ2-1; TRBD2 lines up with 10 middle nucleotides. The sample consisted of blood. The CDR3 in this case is CSAGWLAGVDGGGEQFF. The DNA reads TGCAGTGCTGGTTGGCTAGCGGGAGTGGATGGGGGGGGTGAGCAGTTCTTC.